This passage covers 32 T cell receptor beta chains from one sample sequenced in a study of T cells in Graves' hyperthyroidism and ophthalmopathy. RNA transcripts were the template for amplifying TCR beta CDR3 regions. First-round RT-PCR targeting the TCR CDR3 was performed with the HTBI primer set. Using its own MiXCR run on the multiplex PCR reads, TCRdb lists one record per CDR3 protein. The sample yields some 500,000 distinct CDR3 sequences, roughly 25% seen once. The sample comprised blood. These TCRs come from a woman in her twenties or thirties with Graves' ophthalmopathy.

This clonotype was seen ten or more times. This chain connects TRBV6-2 or TRBV6-3 to TRBJ1-1, with D possibly matching TRBD1 (5 bases). The CDR3 sequence is 15 residues long. CDR1 and CDR2 from the germline V gene are MNHEY and SVGEGT. V dropped 5 bases and J dropped 0 bases, with 13 bases sitting between them. DNA of the CDR3: TGTGCCAGCAGTCATCACAGGCTTCTGAACACTGAAGCTTTCTTT. It codes for CASSHHRLLNTEAFF.

This clonotype was recorded at least ten times. In nucleotides, the CDR3 is TGTGCCAGCAGTATCCACAGGGGATACTCTGGAAACACCATATATTTT. It codes for CASSIHRGYSGNTIYF. V and J are TRBV6-1 and TRBJ1-3, with 7 bases identical to TRBD1. Germline assignment: CDR1 MNHNS and CDR2 SASEGT. This CDR3 contains 16 residues. V shed 5 bases and J 0 bases; nucleotides not matched to a gene: 7.

This sequence joins TRBV7-8 and TRBJ1-6; 9 nucleotides line up with TRBD1. V lost 5 bases to trimming and J lost 8 bases; unmatched junction nucleotides: 7. The germline CDR1 and CDR2 sequences are SGHVS and FQNEAQ. The CDR3 loop spans 15 amino acids. The CDR3 DNA is TGTGCCAGCAGCCAGCGACAGGGGGTGGATTCACCCCTCCACTTT. This gives the protein CASSQRQGVDSPLHF.

This clonotype occurred many times. V is TRBV7-9 and J is TRBJ2-5; TRBD1 is a possible D gene (6 bases). The CDR3 has 16 amino acids. In germline, CDR1 is SEHNR, CDR2 FQNEAQ (reference sequence). Trimming shortened V by 5 bases and J by 4 bases, and 20 bases separated the two germline ends. The CDR3 nucleotides read TGTGCCAGCAGCCGGTCCCCACACAGGGAGCCAGAGACCCAGTACTTC. Translating it yields CASSRSPHREPETQYF.

This chain joins TRBV10-3 and TRBJ1-1; D might be TRBD1 (6 bases). CDR1 ENHRY and CDR2 SYGVKD come from the germline V gene. The CDR3 spans 13 residues. The germline V and J ends were trimmed by 3 bases and 7 bases, with 12 bases remaining between them. The CDR3 region has the DNA TGTGCCATCAGTGATCCCTACAGGGATGAAGCTTTCTTT. This translates into CAISDPYRDEAFF.

This clonotype was counted many times. The chain has TRBV20-1 and TRBJ1-3, with D hard to call. There are 14 residues in the CDR3. The V gene lost 3 bases and the J gene lost 4 bases, with 13 bases spanning the gap. Germline CDR1 reads DFQATT; CDR2 reads SNEGSKA (reference sequence). This CDR3 reads CSASDGPVGNTIYF. The CDR3 DNA sequence: TGCAGTGCTAGTGACGGCCCCGTGGGAAACACCATATATTTT.

The table lists this clonotype with many counts. Written as DNA, the CDR3 is TGTGCCAGCAGGGGGGTTGGTGATGGCTACACCTTC. Amino acid sequence: CASRGVGDGYTF. This rearrangement joins TRBV2 to TRBJ1-2; TRBD1 is a possible D gene (5 bases). The V gene's germline CDR1 is SNHLY and CDR2 FYNNEI. The CDR3 has 12 residues. V lost 6 bases and J lost 6, with 11 bases in between.

The chain is built from TRBV19 and TRBJ1-6; 8 bases fit TRBD1. The CDR3 covers 17 residues. Losses at the gene ends were 5 bases for V and 7 bases for J; bases not matched to a gene: 13. CDR1 is LNHDA, CDR2 SQIVND, per germline (reference sequence). CDR3 sequence: CASSPTRWTGLNSPLHF. The CDR3 DNA reads as TGTGCCAGTAGTCCCACCCGCTGGACAGGGCTGAATTCACCCCTCCACTTT.

This clonotype was seen at least ten times. The chain recombines TRBV6-1 with TRBJ2-7; TRBD1 matches 9 bases. The CDR3 totals 15 residues. Germline CDR1 reads MNHNS; CDR2 reads SASEGT. After removal of 5 bases from V and 7 bases from J, the junction contained 12 bases not matched to a gene. DNA for the CDR3: TGTGCCAGCAGTCGTGCCGGGACAGGGTACGAGGAGCAGTACTTC. It encodes CASSRAGTGYEEQYF.

A few counts support this clonotype. As DNA, the CDR3 is TGTGCCAGCACCAACTTGAAGGACGGCTCTGGGGCCAACGTCCTGACTTTC. Translation: CASTNLKDGSGANVLTF. This chain uses TRBV6-2 or TRBV6-3 with TRBJ2-6, with unresolved D. The germline CDR1 and CDR2 sequences are MNHEY and SVGEGT. The CDR3 totals 17 residues. V was pared by 7 bases and J by 0 bases, with 16 bases between.

The table lists this clonotype with many counts. The J gene is TRBJ2-7, the V gene TRBV4-1; D is perhaps TRBD1 or TRBD2 (5 bases each). The CDR3 sequence is 16 residues long. CDR1 and CDR2 (germline): MGHRA, YSYEKL. Trimming removed 0 bases at V and 0 bases at J, with 12 bases between. For the CDR3, the DNA is TGCGCCAGCAGCCAAGAAGGGACGGGGAGCTCCTACGAGCAGTACTTC. Translating it yields CASSQEGTGSSYEQYF.

V gene TRBV4-1 combines with J gene TRBJ2-2; 11 nucleotides match TRBD1. Germline V CDR1 and CDR2: MGHRA, YSYEKL. This CDR3 is built from 20 residues. Trimming took 2 bases from V and 1 from J; bases not matched to a gene: 12. CDR3 amino acids: CASSQTPGQGAIGNTGELFF. In nucleotides, the CDR3 is TGCGCCAGCAGCCAAACCCCTGGACAGGGGGCGATAGGGAACACCGGGGAGCTGTTTTTT.

This clonotype was detected many times. The chain joins TRBV27 to TRBJ1-6, with 10 bases matching TRBD1. The germline CDR1 and CDR2 sequences are MNHEY and SMNVEV (reference sequence). Trimming at V came to 5 bases and at J to 5 bases, leaving 6 bases not matched to a gene. This CDR3 contains 16 residues. CDR3 DNA sequence: TGTGCCAGCAGTGCCAAGACAGGGGGCCATAATTCACCCCTCCACTTT. Translation: CASSAKTGGHNSPLHF.

This clonotype has ten or more counts. CDR3 amino acids: CASSLVPQTNYGYTF. As DNA, the CDR3 is TGTGCCAGCAGCTTAGTCCCACAGACAAACTATGGCTACACCTTC. The J gene is TRBJ1-2, the V gene TRBV7-8, with D unclear. The CDR3 runs 15 residues. Germline CDR1 SGHVS, CDR2 FQNEAQ. V lost 1 base to trimming and J lost 2 bases, with 11 bases between them.

The sample holds many counts of this clonotype. The rearrangement joins TRBV28 to TRBJ1-2; 8 nucleotides agree with TRBD1. CDR1 is MDHEN and CDR2 is SYDVKM in the germline V gene. V shed 6 bases and J 8 bases; nucleotides not matched to a gene: 8. The CDR3 loop spans 13 amino acids. CDR3 bases: TGTGCCAGCAGCCCCGGACAGGGCTTAGGCTACACCTTC. As protein: CASSPGQGLGYTF.

This clonotype was seen a handful of times. This chain links TRBV7-2 with TRBJ2-2; perhaps TRBD2 as D (6 bases). Germline-derived CDR1 and CDR2 are SGHTA and FQGNSA. Trimming removed 0 bases from V and 0 bases from J, with 8 bases in between. This CDR3 has 16 residues. CDR3 protein: CASSLAQRANTGELFF. The DNA of the CDR3 is TGTGCCAGCAGCTTAGCCCAGCGGGCGAACACCGGGGAGCTGTTTTTT.

CDR3 amino acids: CASSRGRYSNQPQHF. CDR3 sequence (DNA): TGTGCCAGCAGCCGTGGACGGTATAGCAATCAGCCCCAGCATTTT. J is TRBJ1-5 and V is TRBV11-2; the D is unclear. The CDR3 is 15 amino acids. Trimming stripped 5 bases from V and 0 bases from J, with 11 bases between. Germline V gene lookup returns CDR1 SGHAT and CDR2 FQNNGV.

This clonotype came up many times. The chain is built from TRBV20-1 and TRBJ2-7; 11 bases are a match to TRBD2. Per germline, CDR1 DFQATT and CDR2 SNEGSKA (reference sequence). Trimming at V came to 2 bases and at J to 5 bases, leaving 11 bases not matched to a gene. The CDR3 has 16 amino acids. The DNA for the CDR3 is TGCAGTGCTAGAACGGTCCTAGCGGGGGGTCTCGACGAGCAGTACTTC. It codes for CSARTVLAGGLDEQYF.

A remark on this clonotype: This may be a read error: a much more frequent sequence differs by one nucleotide. The chain carries TRBV11-1 and TRBJ2-7; TRBD2 aligns across 13 bases. From germline, CDR1 is SGHAT and CDR2 FQDESV (reference sequence). The CDR3 extends over 16 amino acids. CDR3 sequence reads: CASSLVGLAGVYEQHF. In DNA form, the CDR3 reads TGTGCCAGCAGCTTAGTTGGACTAGCGGGGGTGTACGAGCAGCACTTC. Supplemented by reference TRBV11-1 and TRBJ2-7, the full variable domain reads EAEVAQSPRYKITEKSQAVAFWCDPISGHATLYWYRQILGQGPELLVQFQDESVVDDSQLPKDRFSAERLKGVDSTLKIQPAELGDSAMYLCASSLVGLAGVYEQHFGPGTRLTVT.

This clonotype was recorded once. The chain links TRBV6-5 to TRBJ1-1, with 10 positions matching TRBD1. Germline V gene lookup returns CDR1 MNHEY and CDR2 SVGAGI. V shed 2 bases, J shed 9 bases, and the junction held 6 bases outside the gene matches. The length of the CDR3 is 14 residues. Written as DNA, the CDR3 is TGTGCCAGCAGTTACCCAGGGACAGGGGTTAAAGCTTTCTTT. Its protein is CASSYPGTGVKAFF.

This clonotype showed up just a few times. The chain uses TRBV3-1 and TRBJ1-1, with 12 bases lining up with TRBD1. CDR1 and CDR2 (germline): LGHDT, YNNKEL (reference sequence). Unmatched junction bases numbered 3, after V lost 8 bases and J lost 8 bases. This CDR3 is 12 amino acids long. The CDR3 nucleotides read TGTGCCAGCTACGGGACAGGGGGCGAAGCTTTCTTT. Translated: CASYGTGGEAFF.

This clonotype was recorded many times. CDR3 loop: CASGSRGVNTEAFF. Written as DNA, the CDR3 is TGTGCCAGTGGCAGCAGGGGCGTGAACACTGAAGCTTTCTTT. This chain joins TRBV19 and TRBJ1-1; possibly TRBD1 for D (6 bases). CDR1 and CDR2 (germline): LNHDA, SQIVND (reference sequence). The CDR3 length is 14 residues. Trimming left V 8 bases short and J 0 bases short, with 13 bases between.

V gene TRBV3-1 combines with J gene TRBJ2-7, with 8 bases that match TRBD2. J gave up 5 bases and V 1 base, and 4 bases lay outside the gene matches. The length of the CDR3 is 14 residues. Germline-derived CDR1 and CDR2 are LGHDT and YNNKEL (reference sequence). The CDR3 DNA follows: TGTGCCAGCAGCCAAGGCGGGGGGATCGACGAGCAGTACTTC. It codes for CASSQGGGIDEQYF.

This clonotype was seen many times. The CDR3 region is CASSGGEPYGYTF. CDR3 coding DNA: TGTGCCAGCAGTGGCGGGGAACCCTATGGCTACACCTTC. The chain has TRBV2 and TRBJ1-2; D remains ambiguous. The CDR3 length is 13 residues. Germline CDR1 reads SNHLY; CDR2 reads FYNNEI. V gave up 4 bases and J gave up 4 bases, with 10 bases separating them.

This clonotype was seen ten or more times. The chain carries TRBV20-1 and TRBJ1-5; weak D call: TRBD1 (5 bases). Between the trimmed V and J ends, which lost 5 bases and 2 bases, there was a span of 13 bases. This CDR3 spans 14 amino acids. Germline V gene data show CDR1 as DFQATT and CDR2 as SNEGSKA (reference sequence). The CDR3 sequence is CSARRGTGNQPQHF. CDR3 sequence (DNA): TGCAGTGCTCGTCGGGGGACGGGCAATCAGCCCCAGCATTTT.

This clonotype was detected ten times or more. The chain joins TRBV5-1 to TRBJ2-7; 9 bases fit TRBD1. The CDR3 has 16 amino acids. J lost 1 base, V lost 0 bases, and 5 bases had no gene match. Germline CDR1 SGHRS, CDR2 YFSETQ. The CDR3 loop is CASSLALGTGSYEQYF. For the CDR3, the DNA is TGCGCCAGCAGCTTGGCCCTAGGGACAGGGTCCTACGAGCAGTACTTC.

The gene calls are TRBV7-2 and TRBJ2-5; TRBD2 aligns across 10 bases. This CDR3 has 16 residues. With V trimmed by 4 bases and J by 5 bases, 10 bases remained unmatched. The germline V gene encodes CDR1 SGHTA and CDR2 FQGNSA. CDR3 sequence reads: CASSYLAGARGETQYF. Written as DNA, the CDR3 is TGTGCCAGCAGCTACCTAGCGGGGGCACGGGGGGAGACCCAGTACTTC.

This clonotype was picked up many times. The chain combines TRBV3-1 with TRBJ2-5, with TRBD2 matching over 10 bases. Germline loops: CDR1 LGHDT, CDR2 YNNKEL (reference sequence). The CDR3 extends over 14 amino acids. The J segment lost 6 bases and the V segment lost 4 bases, leaving 5 bases of the junction unmatched. The CDR3 here is CASSLLAGLKTQYF. Written as DNA, the CDR3 is TGTGCCAGCAGCCTACTAGCGGGGTTGAAGACCCAGTACTTC.

This clonotype was seen many times. An end of the junction does not agree with germline; a read error may underlie this. This chain joins TRBV12-5 and TRBJ1-2; D is unresolved. This CDR3 comprises 12 residues. Per germline, CDR1 LGHNT and CDR2 FRNRAP. CDR3 protein: CASGLLNYGDTF. The CDR3 DNA follows: TGTGCTAGTGGTTTGCTTAACTATGGCGACACCTTC.

The sample holds many counts of this clonotype. J is TRBJ2-7 and V is TRBV29-1; D gene ambiguous. Trimming removed 5 bases from V and 0 bases from J, with 8 bases in between. The germline V gene encodes CDR1 SQVTM and CDR2 ANQGSEA. The CDR3 sequence is 12 residues long. The CDR3 DNA follows: TGCAGCGTTTCAGAGAGCTCCTACGAGCAGTACTTC. Its translation: CSVSESSYEQYF.

In this sample, this clonotype turned up many times. This chain joins TRBV9 and TRBJ2-5, with 10 bases identical to TRBD2. CDR1 and CDR2 from the germline V gene are SGDLS and YYNGEE. Losses at the gene ends were 3 bases for V and 2 bases for J; bases not matched to a gene: 4. The CDR3 has 15 residues. The chain's CDR3 is CASSASGGEQETQYF. Here the CDR3 DNA reads TGTGCCAGCAGCGCAAGCGGGGGGGAACAAGAGACCCAGTACTTC. Using reference TRBV9 and TRBJ2-5 for the parts outside the CDR3, the full variable domain is DSGVTQTPKHLITATGQRVTLRCSPRSGDLSVYWYQQSLDQGLQFLIQYYNGEERAKGNILERFSAQQFPDLHSELNLSSLELGDSALYFCASSASGGEQETQYFGPGTRLLVL.

V gene TRBV7-2 combines with J gene TRBJ2-2; no definite D call. Trimming pared 5 bases from V and 5 bases from J, leaving 9 bases between. This CDR3 spans 13 amino acids. Germline V gene lookup returns CDR1 SGHTA and CDR2 FQGNSA. As DNA, the CDR3 is TGTGCCAGCAGCAAGGCAGGAACCGGGGAGCTGTTTTTT. Its translation is CASSKAGTGELFF.